What follows describes a single TCR beta chain. The antigen is undetermined. The record originates from a study of PD-1 blockade in classical Hodgkin lymphoma. Relapse was seen in all patients after autologous stem cell transplantation, and brentuximab vedotin exposure was variable. Findings and caveats of the study: Baseline TCR diversity was reportedly lower in newly diagnosed patients than healthy donors. Patients with an early start, nivolumab under 1 year after ASCT, were excluded. CD4+ TCR diversity, unlike CD8+, rose significantly by C4D1. Repertoire differences have undefined causes, possibly disease activity or prior therapy.

Libraries were prepared by immunoSEQ multiplex PCR; TCRdb keeps only in-frame clonotypes and omits some of them. The sample lists about 110,000 clones, 80% to 90% occurring once. Trimming shortened V by 8 bases and J by 0 bases, and 13 bases separated the two germline ends. The CDR3 covers 14 residues. Germline V gene lookup returns CDR1 MNHNY and CDR2 SVGAGI (reference sequence). The chain is built from TRBV6-6 and TRBJ1-1; D might be TRBD1 (5 bases). This receptor was taken from a human donor with classical Hodgkin lymphoma. This material consisted of peripheral blood mononuclear cells (PBMCs), taken before the second cycle of nivolumab. CDR3 nucleotide sequence: TGTGCCAGCTATCGGGACGGCTTGAACACTGAAGCTTTCTTT. Protein: CASYRDGLNTEAFF.